This entry is about one TCR beta chain. The antigen is undetermined. Processing released intraepithelial and lamina propria lymphocytes from the graft tissue. Libraries were prepared by immunoSEQ multiplex PCR; TCRdb keeps only in-frame clonotypes and omits some of them. Of more than 30,000 clones detected, about nine tenths appear once; the ten largest clones hold 18%. The germline V gene encodes CDR1 MNHEY and CDR2 SMNVEV (reference sequence). The CDR3 spans 13 residues. The germline V and J ends were trimmed by 1 base and 8 bases, with 9 bases remaining between them. The entry originates in a study of graft-versus-host responses after intestinal transplantation. Across the whole study: Induction using anti-thymocyte globulin, followed by tacrolimus and steroids for approximately three years, was given to all recipients. General study points: The study associated peak circulating GvH clone levels with early post-transplant HvG declines.

The clonotype originates from a human patient who received an intestinal transplant, so some T cells may come from the graft donor. The V call is TRBV27, the J call TRBJ2-1; D might be TRBD1 or TRBD2, each matching 6 bases. The sequencing here drew on ileum tissue, taken less than 210 days after intestinal transplant. Written as DNA, the CDR3 is TGTGCCAGCAGTTTATGGGGGGCGTATGAGCAGTTCTTC. Translated: CASSLWGAYEQFF.